The rows below give T cell receptor beta chains drawn from one sample of a study of OX40 agonist ivuxolimab in advanced cancers. Clones were sequenced by immunoSEQ multiplex PCR, and TCRdb holds only the in-frame ones, with some missing. This table holds about 82,000 clones, 86% found once. The starting material was CD4+ or CD8+ T cells sorted from blood, obtained in a trial of the OX40 agonist ivuxolimab. The receptor source for this set is an adult with an advanced solid tumor such as melanoma, head and neck, liver or kidney cancer. Both conserved end residues are part of each CDR3. D genes are given only for firm matches. Where a row states a size, it is once, few, many or the class of an expanded clone; other rows omit it.

V: TRBV2; D: -; size: -; length: 13; J: TRBJ2-3; CDR3: CASRVGTIDTQYF; DNA: TGTGCCAGCAGGGTGGGGACAATCGATACGCAGTATTTT
V: TRBV19; D: -; size: once; length: 16; J: TRBJ1-2; CDR3: CASSIGQGTTNYGYTF; DNA: TGTGCCAGTAGTATAGGTCAGGGCACAACCAACTATGGCTACACCTTC
V: TRBV5-1; D: -; size: -; length: 14; J: TRBJ2-5; CDR3: CASSLGSLSETQYF; DNA: TGCGCCAGCAGCTTGGGGTCTCTAAGCGAGACCCAGTACTTC
V: TRBV18; D: TRBD2; size: once; length: 16; J: TRBJ2-7; CDR3: CASSPQGGGSSYEQYF; DNA: TGTGCCAGCTCACCACAGGGCGGGGGTTCTTCCTACGAGCAGTACTTC
V: TRBV5-5; D: -; size: few; length: 15; J: TRBJ2-5; CDR3: CASSTATGIGETQYF; DNA: TGTGCCAGCAGCACCGCGACCGGGATCGGGGAGACCCAGTACTTC
V: TRBV18; D: TRBD1; size: -; length: 17; J: TRBJ2-1; CDR3: CASSPPVGRGLNNEQFF; DNA: TGTGCCAGCTCACCACCGGTGGGCAGGGGGCTCAACAATGAGCAGTTCTTC
V: TRBV4-1; D: -; size: -; length: 16; J: TRBJ2-7; CDR3: CASSRPGPLPGDEQYF; DNA: TGCGCCAGCAGTCGGCCGGGACCCCTCCCTGGGGACGAGCAGTACTTC
V: TRBV5-1; D: -; size: few; length: 14; J: TRBJ1-1; CDR3: CASSLGNGNTEAFF; DNA: TGCGCCAGCAGCTTGGGCAACGGGAACACTGAAGCTTTCTTT
V: TRBV18; D: TRBD2; size: -; length: 16; J: TRBJ2-4; CDR3: CASSPGLAGAKNIQYF; DNA: TGTGCCAGCTCACCTGGGCTAGCGGGAGCCAAAAACATTCAGTACTTC
V: TRBV15; D: TRBD2; size: -; length: 13; J: TRBJ2-5; CDR3: CATSRGVQETQYF; DNA: TGTGCCACCAGCCGGGGGGTTCAAGAGACCCAGTACTTC
V: TRBV18; D: -; size: -; length: 13; J: TRBJ1-1; CDR3: CASSPSRLVEAFF; DNA: TGTGCCAGCTCACCGTCACGCCTCGTTGAAGCTTTCTTT
V: TRBV10-3; D: -; size: -; length: 14; J: TRBJ1-1; CDR3: CAISEGRLNTEAFF; DNA: TGTGCCATCAGTGAGGGACGGTTGAACACTGAAGCTTTCTTT
V: TRBV5-6; D: -; size: -; length: 14; J: TRBJ1-5; CDR3: CASRLQGSNQPQHF; DNA: TGTGCCAGCAGATTACAGGGTAGCAATCAGCCCCAGCATTTT
V: TRBV1; D: -; size: -; length: 16; J: TRBJ2-1; CDR3: CTSSYSGSRSYNEQFF; DNA: TGCACCAGCAGCTATAGCGGGAGTCGCTCCTACAATGAGCAGTTCTTC
V: TRBV6-1; D: TRBD1; size: -; length: 15; J: TRBJ1-6; CDR3: CASSPGTGYNSPLHF; DNA: TGTGCCAGCAGCCCCGGGACAGGCTATAATTCACCCCTCCACTTT
V: TRBV18; D: -; size: -; length: 15; J: TRBJ2-3; CDR3: CASSPRSGGTDTQYF; DNA: TGTGCCAGCTCACCACGGTCAGGGGGCACAGATACGCAGTATTTT
V: TRBV27; D: -; size: -; length: 16; J: TRBJ2-2; CDR3: CASSLSVLANTGELFF; DNA: TGTGCCAGCAGTTTATCGGTCCTCGCGAACACCGGGGAGCTGTTTTTT
V: TRBV19; D: TRBD1; size: -; length: 17; J: TRBJ1-2; CDR3: CASSLGTGSFLNYGYTF; DNA: TGTGCCAGTAGTCTGGGGACAGGAAGCTTCCTTAACTATGGCTACACCTTC
V: TRBV10-3; D: -; size: -; length: 13; J: TRBJ1-6; CDR3: CAINEGVGSPLHF; DNA: TGTGCCATCAATGAGGGAGTAGGGTCACCCCTCCACTTT
V: TRBV10-3; D: -; size: -; length: 14; J: TRBJ2-5; CDR3: CAISHGTEEETQYF; DNA: TGTGCCATCAGTCACGGGACGGAGGAAGAGACCCAGTACTTC
V: TRBV23-1; D: TRBD1; size: -; length: 16; J: TRBJ2-2; CDR3: CASMTGCKEDTGELFF; DNA: TGCGCCAGCATGACAGGGTGTAAGGAGGACACCGGGGAGCTGTTTTTT
V: TRBV5-1; D: -; size: -; length: 13; J: TRBJ2-7; CDR3: CASAGTPSYEQYF; DNA: TGCGCCAGCGCCGGGACACCCTCCTACGAGCAGTACTTC
V: TRBV30; D: -; size: -; length: 15; J: TRBJ1-3; CDR3: CAWSVLGSIRNTIYF; DNA: TGTGCCTGGAGTGTATTGGGCAGCATTAGAAACACCATATATTTT
V: TRBV20-1; D: -; size: -; length: 11; J: TRBJ2-7; CDR3: CSATGQGEQYF; DNA: TGCAGTGCTACGGGGCAGGGGGAGCAGTACTTC
V: TRBV12-5; D: TRBD2; size: -; length: 18; J: TRBJ2-1; CDR3: CASGLPRTSGGVHNEQFF; DNA: TGTGCTAGTGGTCTACCCCGGACTAGCGGGGGGGTCCACAATGAGCAGTTCTTC
V: TRBV4-3; D: -; size: -; length: 17; J: TRBJ2-5; CDR3: CASSQEVASRSQETQYF; DNA: TGCGCCAGCAGCCAAGAAGTTGCGAGCCGATCCCAAGAGACCCAGTACTTC
V: TRBV19; D: TRBD2; size: -; length: 18; J: TRBJ2-5; CDR3: CASSIGVSGSVRGETQYF; DNA: TGTGCCAGTAGTATAGGGGTTAGCGGGAGCGTCAGGGGAGAGACCCAGTACTTC
V: TRBV7-2; D: -; size: -; length: 13; J: TRBJ1-1; CDR3: CASSLVRDREAFF; DNA: TGTGCCAGCAGCTTAGTTCGGGACCGTGAAGCTTTCTTT
V: TRBV2; D: -; size: -; length: 14; J: TRBJ2-7; CDR3: CASSIRESSYEQYF; DNA: TGTGCCAGCAGTATAAGGGAAAGCTCCTACGAGCAGTACTTC
V: TRBV2; D: -; size: -; length: 16; J: TRBJ2-2; CDR3: CASSAVAGINTGELFF; DNA: TGTGCCAGCAGTGCAGTGGCGGGGATAAACACCGGGGAGCTGTTTTTT
V: TRBV9; D: -; size: -; length: 15; J: TRBJ1-6; CDR3: CASSVDGVGYSPLHF; DNA: TGTGCCAGCAGCGTAGATGGGGTCGGTTATTCACCCCTCCACTTT
V: TRBV6-5; D: TRBD2; size: -; length: 15; J: TRBJ2-3; CDR3: CASSLGTSEADTQYF; DNA: TGTGCCAGCAGTCTCGGGACTAGCGAGGCAGATACGCAGTATTTT
V: TRBV2; D: -; size: -; length: 12; J: TRBJ2-3; CDR3: CASKGLTDTQYF; DNA: TGTGCCAGCAAGGGACTCACAGATACGCAGTATTTT
V: TRBV6-1; D: -; size: -; length: 13; J: TRBJ2-7; CDR3: CASSEGTPYEQYF; DNA: TGTGCCAGCAGTGAAGGGACTCCCTACGAGCAGTACTTC
V: TRBV7-9; D: -; size: few; length: 15; J: TRBJ1-1; CDR3: CASSQAMGVNTEAFF; DNA: TGTGCCAGCAGCCAAGCAATGGGGGTGAACACTGAAGCTTTCTTT
V: TRBV4-1; D: -; size: -; length: 15; J: TRBJ2-7; CDR3: CASSQEGPRDYEQYF; DNA: TGCGCCAGCAGCCAAGAAGGACCCAGGGACTACGAGCAGTACTTC
V: TRBV5-1; D: -; size: -; length: 17; J: TRBJ2-6; CDR3: CASKLWAGGSGANVLTF; DNA: TGCGCCAGCAAGTTGTGGGCAGGAGGATCTGGGGCCAACGTCCTGACTTTC
V: TRBV7-7; D: -; size: once; length: 16; J: TRBJ2-1; CDR3: CASSPVAGNSYNEQFF; DNA: TGTGCCAGCAGCCCTGTGGCAGGAAACTCCTACAATGAGCAGTTCTTC
V: TRBV7-2; D: -; size: few; length: 13; J: TRBJ2-2; CDR3: CAGARENTGELFF; DNA: TGTGCCGGGGCCAGGGAGAACACCGGGGAGCTGTTTTTT
V: TRBV18; D: TRBD2; size: -; length: 15; J: TRBJ2-3; CDR3: CASSRTSGIEDTQYF; DNA: TGTGCCAGCTCGCGGACTAGCGGGATTGAAGATACGCAGTATTTT
V: TRBV12-2; D: -; size: -; length: 19; J: TRBJ1-6; CDR3: CASRAGQLPTERYNSPLHF; DNA: TGTGCAAGTCGGGCCGGACAGTTACCGACCGAACGCTATAATTCACCCCTCCACTTT
V: TRBV10-3; D: -; size: -; length: 11; J: TRBJ2-7; CDR3: CATGGTYEQYF; DNA: TGTGCCACTGGTGGTACCTACGAGCAGTACTTC
V: TRBV29-1; D: -; size: -; length: 15; J: TRBJ1-1; CDR3: CSVEYLTALNTEAFF; DNA: TGCAGCGTTGAATATTTGACAGCCCTGAACACTGAAGCTTTCTTT
V: TRBV28; D: -; size: once; length: 14; J: TRBJ1-4; CDR3: CASSLQGLREKLFF; DNA: TGTGCCAGCAGTTTGCAGGGCCTTCGAGAAAAACTGTTTTTT